This passage covers 12 T cell receptor beta chains from one sample sequenced in a study of blood T cell repertoires in COVID-19. The assay was immunoSEQ multiplex PCR, and TCRdb's table has in-frame clones only and misses some. The profile shows about 150,000 clones, 86% of them singletons. Specimen: peripheral blood. The receptors come from a man in his 70s with acute or convalescent COVID-19.

This clone was counted a single time. The rearrangement joins TRBV7-2 to TRBJ2-3; 7 nucleotides line up with TRBD2. From germline, CDR1 is SGHTA and CDR2 FQGNSA. This CDR3 has 15 residues. The V segment lost 2 bases and the J segment 6 bases; nucleotides outside the gene matches: 8. The CDR3 here is CASSLRAGRADTQYF. The CDR3 region has the DNA TGTGCCAGCAGCTTAAGAGCGGGAAGGGCGGATACGCAGTATTTT.

This rearrangement joins TRBV5-4 to TRBJ2-5, with TRBD1 as a possible D gene (5 bases). The CDR3 consists of 16 residues. Germline V gives CDR1 SGHNT, CDR2 YYREEE (reference sequence). Deletions cut 0 bases from V and 1 base from J, with 13 bases between. The CDR3 loop is CASSLVGRRIQETQYF. In DNA form, the CDR3 reads TGTGCCAGCAGCTTGGTGGGGCGGCGGATCCAAGAGACCCAGTACTTC.

V is TRBV7-6 and J is TRBJ2-1, with 9 bases aligning to TRBD2. Germline V gene sequence: CDR1 SGHVS, CDR2 FNYEAQ. This CDR3 has 16 amino acids. The V segment lost 5 bases and the J segment 0 bases; nucleotides outside the gene matches: 5. The CDR3 DNA sequence: TGTGCCAGCAGCAGTGGACTAGCGAGCTCCTACAATGAGCAGTTCTTC. Protein product: CASSSGLASSYNEQFF.

The genes are TRBV6-6 and TRBJ2-7; TRBD2 is a possible D gene (7 bases). The CDR3 is made up of 14 amino acids. V gave up 2 bases and J gave up 7 bases, with 15 bases separating them. Per the germline V gene, CDR1 is MNHNY and CDR2 is SVGAGI (reference sequence). CDR3 amino acids: CASSYAGEGGEQYF. CDR3 DNA: TGTGCCAGCAGTTACGCGGGAGAGGGGGGGGAGCAGTACTTC.

V gene TRBV6-5 combines with J gene TRBJ1-5; 9 positions match TRBD1. CDR1 and CDR2 (germline): MNHEY, SVGAGI. This CDR3 has 15 residues. The ends lost 5 bases at V and 4 bases at J; junction bases unmatched: 6. CDR3 amino acids: CASSTQGQGNQPQHF. CDR3 bases: TGTGCCAGCAGTACCCAAGGACAGGGGAATCAGCCCCAGCATTTT.

This clone has only one observation. The chain combines TRBV12-3 or TRBV12-4 with TRBJ2-2, with D maybe TRBD1 (6 bases). Trimming took 3 bases from V and 7 from J, leaving 9 bases between them. The CDR3 is 13 residues long. The CDR3 DNA reads as TGTGCCAGCAGTTTTGACAGGAGCGGGGAGCTGTTTTTT. It encodes CASSFDRSGELFF.

The chain links TRBV6-5 to TRBJ2-1; 8 positions agree with TRBD2. This CDR3 has 14 amino acids. V shed 7 bases, J shed 0 bases, and the junction held 2 bases outside the gene matches. Germline V gives CDR1 MNHEY, CDR2 SVGAGI. CDR3 nucleotide sequence: TGTGCCAGCATACTAGCGGACTCCTACAATGAGCAGTTCTTC. Translated: CASILADSYNEQFF.

In nucleotides, the CDR3 is TGTGCCAGCAGACAGCAGGGGGCCTTTGGCTACACCTTC. Amino acids: CASRQQGAFGYTF. The chain joins TRBV28 to TRBJ1-2; 8 bases are a match to TRBD1. Trimming at V came to 6 bases and at J to 7 bases, leaving 7 bases not matched to a gene. The CDR3 length is 13 residues. CDR1 and CDR2 (germline): MDHEN, SYDVKM.

The CDR3 nucleotides are TGTGCCAGCAGTTTCAGAAGGGGTGGAAATGAGCAGTTCTTC. Its translation is CASSFRRGGNEQFF. The rearrangement links TRBV28 to TRBJ2-1; possibly TRBD1 for D (5 bases). V lost 3 bases to trimming and J lost 7 bases, with 13 bases between them. Germline V CDR1 and CDR2: MDHEN, SYDVKM. CDR3 length: 14 residues.

This clone was recorded once. This sequence joins TRBV19 and TRBJ2-1; the match to TRBD2 covers 10 bases. There are 15 residues in the CDR3. V lost 5 bases, J lost 4 bases, and 5 bases stayed unmatched. Germline CDR1 LNHDA, CDR2 SQIVND (reference sequence). The CDR3 nucleotides read TGTGCCAGTAGTGTTTCTAGCGGGAGATACAATGAGCAGTTCTTC. This gives the protein CASSVSSGRYNEQFF.

This clone was observed a few times. The CDR3 region is CATSDRTGAKYGYTF. CDR3 sequence (DNA): TGTGCCACCAGTGATCGGACAGGGGCCAAGTATGGCTACACCTTC. The rearrangement uses TRBV24-1 and TRBJ1-2; 9 nucleotides agree with TRBD1. There are 15 residues in the CDR3. The germline V gene has CDR1 KGHDR and CDR2 SFDVKD. Trimming at V came to 3 bases and at J to 5 bases, leaving 6 bases not matched to a gene.

The rearrangement uses TRBV28 and TRBJ2-3, with TRBD2 matching 12 bases. The V gene end was trimmed by 7 bases and the J gene end by 4 bases; junction bases not matched to a gene: 6. Germline loops: CDR1 MDHEN, CDR2 SYDVKM. This CDR3 contains 15 residues. Here the CDR3 DNA reads TGTGCCAGCACCACCGGACTAGCGGGACCAGATACGCAGTATTTT. Translated: CASTTGLAGPDTQYF.